The present TCR beta chain was sequenced within a study of control samples from healthy donors and cancer patients. This clone has just one count. Method: immunoSEQ multiplex PCR; TCRdb's copy keeps in-frame clones and lacks some. The top ten hold almost 4% of the sample, which has roughly 60,000 clones, roughly 92% seen once. Germline V CDR1 and CDR2: ENHRY, SYGVKD. The length of the CDR3 is 14 residues. V lost 6 bases to trimming and J lost 0 bases; unmatched junction nucleotides: 1. Material: blood. The chain has TRBV10-3 and TRBJ2-1; 8 bases fit TRBD1. The clonotype originates from a man aged 30 to 39 in good health. CDR3 DNA: TGTGCCATCAGCGGACAGGGCTCCTACAATGAGCAGTTCTTC. It codes for CAISGQGSYNEQFF.